The 21 T cell receptor beta chains given below trace back to one sample, sequenced in a study of blood T cells in healthy people across ages. The authors ran a second PCR of roughly 6 to 12 cycles using a sample-barcoded 5' primer and a J-beta primer mix. TCRdb fed the 5' RACE reads into MiXCR, producing one record per CDR3 protein. The profile shows some 900,000 distinct CDR3 sequences, roughly 43% of them singletons. The specimen was blood. All receptors derive from a man under 40 in good health.

The V call is TRBV5-1, the J call TRBJ1-1, with TRBD1 identical over 9 bases. V lost 2 bases and J lost 1; bases outside the gene matches: 9. CDR3 length: 17 amino acids. Germline CDR1 reads SGHRS; CDR2 reads YFSETQ. CDR3 region: CASSLPGQGLRNTEAFF. CDR3 nucleotides: TGCGCCAGCAGCTTACCGGGACAGGGCCTTCGGAACACTGAAGCTTTCTTT.

The V and J genes are TRBV11-2 and TRBJ2-7, with TRBD1 identical over 7 bases. The J call is in doubt because the DNA end fits TRBJ2-5 better. Germline assignment: CDR1 SGHAT and CDR2 FQNNGV. The CDR3 covers 14 residues. Written as DNA, the CDR3 is TGTGCCAGCAGCTTAAACGTCAGGGGGGAGACCCAGTACTTC. This codes for CASSLNVRGETQYF.

The CDR3: CAWSVDGTGAYEQYF. For the CDR3, the DNA is TGTGCCTGGAGTGTAGATGGGACAGGGGCCTACGAGCAGTACTTC. J is TRBJ2-7 and V is TRBV30; TRBD1 matches 10 bases. The length of the CDR3 is 15 residues. V lost 0 bases to trimming and J lost 2 bases; unmatched junction nucleotides: 4. Germline V gene data show CDR1 as GTSNPN and CDR2 as SVGIG (reference sequence). Using reference TRBV30 and TRBJ2-7 for the parts outside the CDR3, the full variable domain is SQTIHQWPATLVQPVGSPLSLECTVEGTSNPNLYWYRQAAGRGLQLLFYSVGIGQISSEVPQNLSASRPQDRQFILSSKKLLLSDSGFYLCAWSVDGTGAYEQYFGPGTRLTVT.

V usage is TRBV7-2 and J usage is TRBJ2-7; 9 bases are shared with TRBD1. The DNA end lines up better with TRBJ2-5; the J call may be wrong. The V gene's germline CDR1 is SGHTA and CDR2 FQGNSA. The CDR3 sequence is 14 residues long. This CDR3 reads CASSQQGAQGTQYF. Written as DNA, the CDR3 is TGTGCCAGCAGCCAACAGGGGGCCCAGGGGACCCAGTACTTC.

The CDR3 loop reads CASSGGTGGNTEAFF. CDR3 DNA sequence: TGCGCCAGCAGCGGTGGGACAGGGGGGAACACTGAAGCTTTCTTT. The genes are TRBV5-1 and TRBJ1-1; 11 nucleotides agree with TRBD1. This CDR3 region has 15 residues. Germline V gene sequence: CDR1 SGHRS, CDR2 YFSETQ. Unmatched junction bases numbered 3, after V lost 4 bases and J lost 1 base.

CDR3 bases: TGTGCCAGCCAGCGGGGGGTAAAAGAGACCCAGTACTTC. Its translation: CASQRGVKETQYF. This sequence joins TRBV3-1 and TRBJ2-5; 9 bases line up with TRBD2. The germline CDR1 and CDR2 sequences are LGHDT and YNNKEL (reference sequence). This CDR3 is 13 amino acids long. V gave up 8 bases and J gave up 3 bases; unmatched junction bases: 4.

The chain is built from TRBV20-1 and TRBJ2-3; TRBD1 agrees at 10 bases. The trim removed 6 bases at V and 2 bases at J, leaving 14 bases unmatched. This CDR3 is built from 17 residues. Per the germline V gene, CDR1 is DFQATT and CDR2 is SNEGSKA (reference sequence). In DNA form, the CDR3 reads TGCAGTGCGCCGGGACAGGGGCCCGAAGTGTTCACAGATACGCAGTATTTT. It yields the protein CSAPGQGPEVFTDTQYF.

This clonotype was picked up one time. CDR3 sequence reads: CASKGLETQYF. The CDR3 nucleotides read TGTGCCAGCAAAGGTTTAGAGACCCAGTACTTC. The genes are TRBV6-6 and TRBJ2-5; no reliable D call. The V end lost 7 bases, the J end lost 4 bases, and 7 bases lay between the germline ends. Germline V gene lookup returns CDR1 MNHNY and CDR2 SVGAGI (reference sequence). This CDR3 contains 11 residues.

This clonotype was counted between two and nine times. The CDR3 nucleotides are TGTGCCAGCAGCGTGACAGGGGCCGAGCAGTACTTC. Encoded protein: CASSVTGAEQYF. V is TRBV7-9 and J is TRBJ2-7, with 8 bases lining up with TRBD1. The V gene end was trimmed by 5 bases and the J gene end by 6 bases; junction bases not matched to a gene: 3. CDR1 is SEHNR and CDR2 is FQNEAQ in the germline V gene (reference sequence). CDR3 length equals 12 residues.

V gene TRBV20-1 combines with J gene TRBJ2-1; 9 bases are a match to TRBD1. Per germline, CDR1 DFQATT and CDR2 SNEGSKA (reference sequence). The CDR3 consists of 19 residues. V lost 5 bases to trimming and J lost 9 bases; unmatched junction nucleotides: 26. The CDR3 here is CSARHTGTGTFQPIGEQFF. DNA of the CDR3: TGCAGTGCTCGACATACCGGGACAGGGACGTTTCAGCCCATCGGTGAGCAGTTCTTC.

This clonotype turned up a few times. V gene TRBV20-1 combines with J gene TRBJ2-1; D remains ambiguous. Trimming stripped 6 bases from V and 3 bases from J, with 12 bases between. This CDR3 is built from 13 residues. From germline, CDR1 is DFQATT and CDR2 SNEGSKA (reference sequence). CDR3 nucleotides: TGCAGTGCCACCACCGGATACTACAATGAGCAGTTCTTC. This translates into CSATTGYYNEQFF.

Only a few counts were recorded for this clonotype. The V gene is TRBV4-3, the J gene TRBJ2-7; D remains ambiguous. The CDR3 covers 14 residues. Looked up from germline, CDR1 is LGHNA and CDR2 is YSLEER. Trimming took 4 bases from V and 2 from J, leaving 12 bases between them. The CDR3 region is CASSPAKYTYEQYF. The CDR3, as DNA: TGCGCCAGCAGCCCCGCGAAGTACACCTACGAGCAGTACTTC.

With regard to this clonotype: A read error may produce the germline difference seen at one junction end. The chain couples TRBV20-1 to TRBJ1-5; maybe TRBD1 (5 bases). In germline, CDR1 is DFQATT, CDR2 SNEGSKA (reference sequence). CDR3 length: 14 residues. The CDR3 here is CSARDDREYQPRHF. For the CDR3, the DNA is TGCAGTGCTAGGGACGACAGAGAGTATCAGCCCCGGCATTTT.

This CDR3 reads CSARSGGARETQYF. The CDR3 DNA is TGCAGTGCTAGATCCGGGGGGGCCCGGGAGACCCAGTACTTC. This rearrangement joins TRBV20-1 to TRBJ2-5; 8 nucleotides align to TRBD2. The germline V gene has CDR1 DFQATT and CDR2 SNEGSKA (reference sequence). Unmatched junction bases numbered 7, after V lost 2 bases and J lost 5 bases. This CDR3 comprises 14 residues.

Of note for this clonotype: At one boundary the junction diverges from the germline segment, which might be a read error. The chain employs TRBV5-1 and TRBJ2-7, with 9 bases identical to TRBD1. The CDR3 runs 16 residues. Per the germline V gene, CDR1 is SGHRS and CDR2 is YFSETQ. The CDR3 coding sequence is TGCGCCAGCGGCTTCACCGGGACAGGGAGCTCCTACGAGCAGTACTTC. Its protein is CASGFTGTGSSYEQYF.

This clonotype showed up just a few times. This rearrangement joins TRBV7-2 to TRBJ2-3; D may be TRBD1 (6 bases). Germline loops: CDR1 SGHTA, CDR2 FQGNSA. The CDR3 has 12 residues. V dropped 5 bases and J dropped 9 bases, with 12 bases sitting between them. CDR3 sequence (DNA): TGTGCCAGCAGCGGGGGCTCAGGAACGCAGTATTTT. Translating gives CASSGGSGTQYF.

The chain combines TRBV6-6 with TRBJ2-7; D might be TRBD1 (5 bases). This CDR3 is built from 12 residues. Per germline, CDR1 MNHNY and CDR2 SVGAGI (reference sequence). Trimming removed 6 bases from V and 4 bases from J, with 10 bases in between. The CDR3 loop is CASRAGWYEQYF. DNA of the CDR3: TGTGCCAGCAGAGCAGGGTGGTACGAGCAGTACTTC.

The V call is TRBV20-1, the J call TRBJ2-5, with 8 positions matching TRBD1. The junction had 22 bases not matched to a gene; V was cut back by 5 bases and J by 11 bases. The CDR3 is 16 amino acids. The germline V gene has CDR1 DFQATT and CDR2 SNEGSKA (reference sequence). The DNA for the CDR3 is TGCAGTGCTGGGGCTAGACAGGGGTTGTCCTACAATGAGCAGTACTTC. Amino acids: CSAGARQGLSYNEQYF.

V gene TRBV12-3 or TRBV12-4 combines with J gene TRBJ1-2, with D perhaps TRBD1 (6 bases). The CDR3 is made up of 13 amino acids. Deletions cut 7 bases from V and 5 bases from J, with 14 bases between. DNA of the CDR3: TGTGCCAGCACAGTCGCCCAGGGGTATGGCTACACCTTC. Its translation is CASTVAQGYGYTF.

This sequence joins TRBV6-5 and TRBJ1-2, with D tentatively TRBD1 (5 bases). The V gene's germline CDR1 is MNHEY and CDR2 SVGAGI. Trimming removed 0 bases at V and 3 bases at J, with 11 bases between. The CDR3 extends over 15 amino acids. The CDR3 sequence: CASSYSARAHYGYTF. CDR3 DNA: TGTGCCAGCAGTTACTCCGCCAGGGCGCACTATGGCTACACCTTC.

The V and J genes are TRBV7-9 and TRBJ2-1, with D tentatively TRBD1 or TRBD2 (6 bases each). The CDR3 is made up of 14 amino acids. The germline gives CDR1 SEHNR, CDR2 FQNEAQ (reference sequence). The V end lost 6 bases, the J end lost 9 bases, and 18 bases lay between the germline ends. CDR3: CASRGAQPGAEQFF. The DNA for the CDR3 is TGTGCCAGCAGAGGCGCCCAACCGGGGGCTGAGCAGTTCTTC.